The present T cell receptor (beta chain) was sequenced within a study of CD8 T cells in ankylosing spondylitis. The study, taken as a whole, reports: Typical of ankylosing spondylitis blood, it appeared, was a TCR beta motif of under 10 highly homologous variants.

This clonotype was observed a handful of times. The antigen is unknown. With molecular barcodes, quantitative 5'-RACE was used to make the TCR beta libraries. MiXCR, run by TCRdb on the 5' RACE reads, gives a single entry per CDR3 protein. The sample records roughly 400,000 distinct CDR3 sequences, about a fifth being singletons. V lost 2 bases and J lost 9, with 23 bases in between. Germline V gene lookup returns CDR1 DFQATT and CDR2 SNEGSKA (reference sequence). The CDR3 contains 16 residues. The chain links TRBV20-1 to TRBJ2-1, with TRBD1 as a possible D gene (6 bases). The sample was blood, either unsorted or a sorted T cell fraction (not recorded which). The receptor was isolated from a male donor with ankylosing spondylitis. The CDR3 protein is CSARIGVEGGRGEQFF. CDR3 DNA: TGCAGTGCTAGAATCGGGGTAGAAGGGGGACGGGGTGAGCAGTTCTTC.